These 17 T cell receptor beta chains share one sample of origin, sequenced in a study of cytomegalovirus exposure and HLA in healthy donors. The PCR made use of 60 Vbeta and 13 Jbeta primers. The protocol was immunoSEQ multiplex PCR, while the TCRdb copy is restricted to in-frame clones and leaves out a portion. The sample has about 280,000 clones; about 90% are singletons. The sequenced sample was PBMCs. These receptors were taken from a woman in her late teens or twenties in good health and CMV-seronegative.

The chain employs TRBV2 and TRBJ2-7; D is unresolved. The length of the CDR3 is 10 residues. Germline V gives CDR1 SNHLY, CDR2 FYNNEI. The V end was cut by 6 bases, the J end by 6 bases, with 6 bases between. DNA for the CDR3: TGTGCCAGCAGAACGGGCGAGCAGTACTTC. Translating gives CASRTGEQYF.

The V and J genes are TRBV6-1 and TRBJ2-1; D possibly corresponds to TRBD2 (5 bases). This CDR3 contains 12 residues. V lost 5 bases and J 12 bases, leaving 14 bases between the germline ends. Germline assignment: CDR1 MNHNS and CDR2 SASEGT. CDR3 residues: CASSIGVIGQFF. The CDR3 nucleotides read TGTGCCAGCAGTATCGGGGTTATAGGGCAGTTCTTC.

This sequence joins TRBV4-1 and TRBJ1-3; D unresolved. The V end was cut by 9 bases, the J end by 2 bases, with 20 bases between. Germline lookup yields CDR1 MGHRA and CDR2 YSYEKL. This CDR3 contains 16 residues. The CDR3 loop reads CASSTPQQTPGNTIYF. For the CDR3, the DNA is TGCGCCAGTTCGACCCCACAGCAGACCCCTGGAAACACCATATATTTT.

In regard to this clone: The sample carries other DNA sequences with the same CDR3. This sequence joins TRBV2 and TRBJ2-7; 7 bases agree with TRBD2. Germline CDR1 reads SNHLY; CDR2 reads FYNNEI. Unmatched junction bases numbered 4, after V lost 7 bases and J lost 4 bases. CDR3 size: 12 residues. CDR3 in DNA: TGTGCCAGCACCACCGGGGGGTACGAGCAGTACTTC. Protein: CASTTGGYEQYF.

The chain recombines TRBV10-1 with TRBJ2-1; TRBD1 might be the D (6 bases). The length of the CDR3 is 16 residues. The V end lost 6 bases, the J end lost 2 bases, and 17 bases lay between the germline ends. CDR1 is WNHNN and CDR2 is SYGVQD in the germline V gene (reference sequence). CDR3 coding DNA: TGCGCCAGCAGCCCAGCGTGGACAGCAACCTACAATGAGCAGTTCTTC. Residues: CASSPAWTATYNEQFF.

The rearrangement uses TRBV7-9 and TRBJ2-4; D unresolved. The ends were cut back, 0 bases at V and 0 bases at J, with 6 bases in the middle. CDR1 and CDR2 from the germline V gene are SEHNR and FQNEAQ (reference sequence). The CDR3 has 15 amino acids. The CDR3 is CASSLASVAKNIQYF. The DNA of the CDR3 is TGTGCCAGCAGCTTAGCGTCCGTAGCCAAAAACATTCAGTACTTC.

This rearrangement joins TRBV4-2 to TRBJ2-1; TRBD2 matches 12 bases. CDR1 and CDR2 (germline): LGHNA, YNFKEQ. The CDR3 totals 18 residues. V gave up 5 bases and J gave up 4 bases; unmatched junction bases: 12. The CDR3 region has the DNA TGTGCCAGCAGCACCCCTAGCGGGGGGGAAGTACCATACAATGAGCAGTTCTTC. Protein sequence: CASSTPSGGEVPYNEQFF.

The chain employs TRBV6-5 and TRBJ2-4; D gene uncertain. Looked up from germline, CDR1 is MNHEY and CDR2 is SVGAGI. The CDR3 runs 15 residues. V lost 0 bases to trimming and J lost 6 bases, with 12 bases between them. The DNA for the CDR3 is TGTGCCAGCAGTTACTCGAGATCTCGCCCAAACATTCAGTACTTC. Translating gives CASSYSRSRPNIQYF.

V usage is TRBV19 and J usage is TRBJ1-2, with 7 nucleotides matching TRBD1. V gave up 5 bases and J gave up 3 bases; unmatched junction bases: 9. The CDR3 length is 15 residues. The germline gives CDR1 LNHDA, CDR2 SQIVND (reference sequence). The CDR3: CASSLRGAGDYGYTF. The CDR3 DNA follows: TGTGCCAGTAGTCTCAGGGGGGCGGGCGACTATGGCTACACCTTC.

This rearrangement joins TRBV11-2 to TRBJ2-3; 8 positions match TRBD2. The CDR3 spans 15 residues. Germline V gene data show CDR1 as SGHAT and CDR2 as FQNNGV. V was clipped by 4 bases and J by 4 bases; unmatched bases: 7. CDR3 residues: CASSYLGGGSDTQYF. In DNA, the CDR3 is TGTGCCAGCAGCTACCTTGGCGGGGGGTCAGATACGCAGTATTTT.

This clone was recorded a few times. This chain joins TRBV6-1 and TRBJ1-1; D is undetermined. The CDR3 sequence is 12 residues long. CDR1 and CDR2 from the germline V gene are MNHNS and SASEGT. Trimming shortened V by 4 bases and J by 10 bases, and 13 bases separated the two germline ends. CDR3 in amino acids: CASSVQPGGAFF. In nucleotides, the CDR3 is TGTGCCAGCAGTGTCCAACCGGGTGGAGCTTTCTTT.

This clone was seen more than once but under ten times. The CDR3 reads CAWSVDSSGNTIYF. DNA of the CDR3: TGTGCCTGGAGTGTCGACAGCTCTGGAAACACCATATATTTT. The gene calls are TRBV30 and TRBJ1-3; D might be TRBD1 (5 bases). The CDR3 spans 14 residues. In germline, CDR1 is GTSNPN, CDR2 SVGIG (reference sequence). Trimming took 0 bases from V and 0 from J, leaving 6 bases between them.

This sequence joins TRBV4-2 and TRBJ2-3, with TRBD2 matching 8 bases. V dropped 0 bases and J dropped 4; count of bases not matched to a gene: 12. Looked up from germline, CDR1 is LGHNA and CDR2 is YNFKEQ. This CDR3 contains 18 residues. CDR3 sequence (DNA): TGTGCCAGCAGCCAAGATTCCACCGGGGGGGGCCTCCCAGATACGCAGTATTTT. It yields the protein CASSQDSTGGGLPDTQYF.

This rearrangement joins TRBV7-2 to TRBJ2-3; D uncertain. This CDR3 has 13 amino acids. Looked up from germline, CDR1 is SGHTA and CDR2 is FQGNSA. Trimming left V 5 bases short and J 2 bases short, with 8 bases between. This CDR3 reads CASSPSITDTQYF. The CDR3 coding sequence is TGTGCCAGCAGCCCATCAATCACAGATACGCAGTATTTT.

This clone is a singleton in its sample. The gene calls are TRBV7-9 and TRBJ1-1, with a weak D call TRBD1 (5 bases). Germline lookup yields CDR1 SEHNR and CDR2 FQNEAQ (reference sequence). There are 13 residues in the CDR3. Trimming took off 7 bases at V and 3 bases at J, with 12 bases between the two ends. CDR3 region: CASTVDSYTEAFF. CDR3 DNA sequence: TGTGCCAGCACCGTTGACAGTTACACTGAAGCTTTCTTT.

The V call is TRBV30, the J call TRBJ2-1, with TRBD1 matching 7 bases. Germline-derived CDR1 and CDR2 are GTSNPN and SVGIG (reference sequence). There are 17 residues in the CDR3. V dropped 0 bases and J dropped 14; count of bases not matched to a gene: 22. The CDR3 is CAWSVLDTTRTGRIEFF. Written as DNA, the CDR3 is TGTGCCTGGAGTGTACTAGACACCACCCGGACAGGCCGAATAGAGTTCTTC.

In regard to this clone: The sample contains more than one DNA sequence encoding this CDR3. The chain uses TRBV29-1 and TRBJ1-1; no firm D call. Deletions cut 2 bases from V and 0 bases from J, with 7 bases between. The V gene's germline CDR1 is SQVTM and CDR2 ANQGSEA. The CDR3 length is 13 residues. CDR3 residues: CSVELQMNTEAFF. For the CDR3, the DNA is TGCAGCGTTGAACTGCAGATGAACACTGAAGCTTTCTTT.